This T cell receptor beta chain was recorded in a study of CD8+ T cells in alopecia areata. As for treatment: oral pan-JAK inhibitor, 5-10 mg twice daily. CDR3 length: 14 amino acids. Per the germline V gene, CDR1 is GTSNPN and CDR2 is SVGIG (reference sequence). V lost 2 bases, J lost 3 bases, and 11 bases lay in between. Once RNA had been extracted, it was reverse transcribed into cDNA to act as the sequencing template. Method: immunoSEQ multiplex PCR; TCRdb's copy keeps in-frame clones and lacks some. The sample lists about 70,000 clones, approximately 28% occurring once. Sequencing used CD8+ T cells sorted from blood, obtained at week 4, from a patient treated with tofacitinib. V usage is TRBV30 and J usage is TRBJ2-1; D gene ambiguous. The receptor was derived from a human donor with alopecia areata. CDR3 protein: CAWSLAGLYNEQFF. CDR3 in DNA: TGTGCCTGGAGTTTGGCTGGGCTCTACAATGAGCAGTTCTTC.